Following are 14 T cell receptor beta chains from one sample sequenced in a study of blood T cell repertoires in COVID-19 (dated by TCRdb to about 2020). The protocol used for the library was the immunoSEQ multiplex PCR assay. As stored in TCRdb, this immuneACCESS dataset retains in-frame rearrangements with V and J assigned. A fraction of the clones does not appear; measured against another copy, unresolved V genes explain less than half of the discrepancy, and the remainder lacks a known reason. The sample table contains roughly 160,000 clones; only one count was recorded for about 90% of them. The top ten clonotypes cover 7% to 7.5% of the sample. The sequenced sample was PBMCs or T cells enriched from blood (not recorded which). These receptors all stem from a woman aged 45-65 years who had recovered from COVID-19.

The rearrangement uses TRBV6-2 or TRBV6-3 and TRBJ2-7; 11 bases agree with TRBD2. This CDR3 is 14 amino acids long. Germline V gene sequence: CDR1 MNHEY, CDR2 SVGEGT. The V gene end was trimmed by 6 bases and the J gene end by 3 bases; junction bases not matched to a gene: 4. The CDR3 loop is CASSLAGGSYEQYF. DNA of the CDR3: TGTGCCAGCAGCCTAGCGGGAGGCAGCTACGAGCAGTACTTC.

The genes are TRBV11-2 and TRBJ2-6; 12 bases match TRBD2. V lost 7 bases to trimming and J lost 2 bases; unmatched junction nucleotides: 9. The V gene's germline CDR1 is SGHAT and CDR2 FQNNGV. The CDR3 contains 18 residues. This chain's CDR3 is CASNNWLAGGAGANVLTF. CDR3 sequence (DNA): TGTGCCAGCAATAATTGGCTAGCGGGAGGGGCTGGGGCCAACGTCCTGACTTTC.

J is TRBJ2-4 and V is TRBV6-2 or TRBV6-3, with D possibly TRBD2 on 6 matching bases. The CDR3 extends over 15 amino acids. With 2 bases removed from V and 5 bases from J, the gap between germline ends came to 13 bases. Germline lookup yields CDR1 MNHEY and CDR2 SVGEGT. In DNA form, the CDR3 reads TGTGCCAGCAGTTACCCAGGGAGGCAGGAAAACATTCAGTACTTC. Its translation is CASSYPGRQENIQYF.

This chain uses TRBV5-5 with TRBJ2-3; the D is unclear. The CDR3 contains 13 residues. Germline-derived CDR1 and CDR2 are SGHKS and YYEKEE (reference sequence). Deletions cut 4 bases from V and 2 bases from J, with 8 bases between. CDR3 region: CASSGDNTDTQYF. In nucleotides, the CDR3 is TGTGCCAGCAGCGGCGACAACACAGATACGCAGTATTTT.

The chain couples TRBV19 to TRBJ2-5; a possible D gene is TRBD1 (6 bases). This CDR3 has 16 amino acids. Germline-derived CDR1 and CDR2 are LNHDA and SQIVND (reference sequence). V lost 5 bases, J lost 2 bases, and 18 bases lay in between. The CDR3 sequence: CASSDPGTNTQETQYF. CDR3 bases: TGTGCCAGTAGTGACCCCGGGACAAACACACAAGAGACCCAGTACTTC.

CDR3 DNA sequence: TGTGCCAGCAGACTGATGGGCCAAGTGAACACAGATACGCAGTATTTT. This encodes CASRLMGQVNTDTQYF. The V call is TRBV5-5, the J call TRBJ2-3; D not resolved. Trimming shortened V by 5 bases and J by 2 bases, and 18 bases separated the two germline ends. Germline V gene sequence: CDR1 SGHKS, CDR2 YYEKEE (reference sequence). CDR3 length: 16 residues. Using reference TRBV5-5 and TRBJ2-3 for the parts outside the CDR3, the full variable domain is DAGVTQSPTHLIKTRGQQVTLRCSPISGHKSVSWYQQVLGQGPQFIFQYYEKEERGRGNFPDRFSARQFPNYSSELNVNALLLGDSALYLCASRLMGQVNTDTQYFGPGTRLTVL.

This clone came up a few times. This chain connects TRBV5-6 to TRBJ2-2; the D gene is possibly TRBD2 (6 bases). Germline-derived CDR1 and CDR2 are SGHDT and YYEEEE. This CDR3 region has 12 residues. Trimming stripped 3 bases from V and 7 bases from J, with 7 bases between. DNA of the CDR3: TGTGCCAGCAGCTGGACTATCGGGGAGCTGTTTTTT. Translating it yields CASSWTIGELFF. Variable domain in full (rest from reference TRBV5-6 and TRBJ2-2): DAGVTQSPTHLIKTRGQQVTLRCSPKSGHDTVSWYQQALGQGPQFIFQYYEEEERQRGNFPDRFSGHQFPNYSSELNVNALLLGDSALYLCASSWTIGELFFGEGSRLTVL.

This chain connects TRBV5-1 to TRBJ1-2, with D perhaps TRBD1 (6 bases). The V gene's germline CDR1 is SGHRS and CDR2 YFSETQ. The CDR3 has 16 residues. Trimming took off 3 bases at V and 5 bases at J, with 20 bases between the two ends. DNA for the CDR3: TGCGCCAGCAGCTCTCCTCCGGGACAAACTAGATATGGCTACACCTTC. It yields the protein CASSSPPGQTRYGYTF.

This chain connects TRBV20-1 to TRBJ1-5; D ambiguous. CDR1 and CDR2 from the germline V gene are DFQATT and SNEGSKA (reference sequence). The CDR3 runs to 13 residues. V was clipped by 3 bases and J by 6 bases, with 12 bases between them. The chain's CDR3 is CSASSASGQPQHF. The CDR3 region has the DNA TGCAGTGCTAGTTCAGCTTCGGGTCAGCCCCAGCATTTT.

The rearrangement joins TRBV11-3 to TRBJ1-1; D is unresolved. V was pared by 5 bases and J by 7 bases, with 14 bases between. Germline CDR1 and CDR2: SGHNT and YENEEA. This CDR3 is built from 13 residues. The CDR3 loop is CASSPGLWREAFF. For the CDR3, the DNA is TGTGCCAGCAGCCCCGGACTTTGGCGTGAAGCTTTCTTT. The full variable domain, its missing parts supplied by reference TRBV11-3 and TRBJ1-1, is EAGVVQSPRYKIIEKKQPVAFWCNPISGHNTLYWYLQNLGQGPELLIRYENEEAVDDSQLPKDRFSAERLKGVDSTLKIQPAELGDSAVYLCASSPGLWREAFFGQGTRLTVV.

V usage is TRBV30 and J usage is TRBJ2-1; possible D gene TRBD2, 6 bases. The CDR3 has 12 amino acids. The V gene lost 5 bases and the J gene lost 4 bases, with 9 bases spanning the gap. Germline V lookup: CDR1 GTSNPN, CDR2 SVGIG (reference sequence). The CDR3 is CAWQTSYNEQFF. CDR3 sequence (DNA): TGTGCCTGGCAGACTAGTTACAATGAGCAGTTCTTC.

This clone has only a few counts. The chain employs TRBV3-1 (or the pseudogene TRBV3-2) and TRBJ1-3, with D possibly being TRBD1 (6 bases). Deletions cut 4 bases from V and 0 bases from J, with 10 bases between. The CDR3 has 15 amino acids. Germline V gene lookup returns CDR1 LGHDT and CDR2 YNNKEL (reference sequence). CDR3 protein: CASSRPGASGNTIYF. For the CDR3, the DNA is TGTGCCAGCAGCCGACCAGGGGCCTCTGGAAACACCATATATTTT.

This chain joins TRBV27 and TRBJ1-6; no reliable D call. The CDR3 is 12 amino acids. Germline assignment: CDR1 MNHEY and CDR2 SMNVEV (reference sequence). The V and J ends lost 7 bases and 5 bases respectively, with 6 bases between them. CDR3 DNA: TGTGCCAGCACCAGTAATAATTCACCCCTCCACTTT. Its protein product is CASTSNNSPLHF.

V and J are TRBV5-1 and TRBJ2-7; perhaps TRBD2 as D (6 bases). The V and J ends lost 4 bases and 7 bases respectively, with 18 bases between them. Germline CDR1 is SGHRS and CDR2 is YFSETQ. The CDR3 runs 14 residues. CDR3 amino acids: CASSLGGKPGEQYF. Here the CDR3 DNA reads TGCGCCAGCAGCCTGGGGGGAAAACCGGGAGAGCAGTACTTC.